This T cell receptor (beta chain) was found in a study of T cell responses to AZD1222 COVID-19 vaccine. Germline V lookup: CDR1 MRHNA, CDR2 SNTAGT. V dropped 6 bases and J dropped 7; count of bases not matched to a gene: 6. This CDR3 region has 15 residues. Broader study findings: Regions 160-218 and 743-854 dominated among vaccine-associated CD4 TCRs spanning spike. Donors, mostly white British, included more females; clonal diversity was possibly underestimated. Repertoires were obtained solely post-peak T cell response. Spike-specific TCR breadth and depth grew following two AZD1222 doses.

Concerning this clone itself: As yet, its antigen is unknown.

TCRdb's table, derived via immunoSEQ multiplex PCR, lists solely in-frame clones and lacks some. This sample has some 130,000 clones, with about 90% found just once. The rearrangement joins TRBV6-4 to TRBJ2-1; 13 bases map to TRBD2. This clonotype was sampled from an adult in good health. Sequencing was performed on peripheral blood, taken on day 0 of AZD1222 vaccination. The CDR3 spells CASSATSGRSNEQFF. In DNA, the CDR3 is TGTGCCAGCAGCGCGACTAGCGGGAGGAGTAATGAGCAGTTCTTC.